This T cell receptor (beta chain) was sequenced during a study of T cell responses to AZD1222 COVID-19 vaccine. Study as a whole: Doses given second, at about 4 or about 12 weeks, were pooled.

With regard to this clone: Its target is unknown.

The V and J ends lost 2 bases and 6 bases respectively, with 7 bases between them. The germline V gene has CDR1 MNHNS and CDR2 SASEGT. The CDR3 is made up of 12 amino acids. Using immunoSEQ multiplex PCR, the repertoire was profiled, and TCRdb retains in-frame clones only, with some absent. The profile shows around 200,000 clones, approximately 93% of them singletons. Whole-study findings and limits: White British donors predominated, females outnumbered males, and clonal diversity was possibly underestimated.

The chain recombines TRBV6-1 with TRBJ1-1, with unresolved D. The TCR comes from an adult in good health. The sequenced sample was peripheral blood, obtained on day 0 of AZD1222 vaccination. The CDR3 region is CASSEWAPEAFF. For the CDR3, the DNA is TGTGCCAGCAGTGAATGGGCACCTGAAGCTTTCTTT.